This TCR beta chain was observed in a study of post-analysis software for immune sequencing data. Study-wide results and caveats: Normalized Chao1 diversity was significantly reduced in patients versus controls. About five TRBV segments appeared more often in patients than in controls, and TRBV5-6, TRBV5-1 and TRBV20-1 were among these.

Germline V gene lookup returns CDR1 DFQATT and CDR2 SNEGSKA (reference sequence). CDR3 length equals 14 residues. The V end lost 6 bases, the J end lost 9 bases, and 21 bases lay between the germline ends. The library was made from cDNA and included unique molecular identifiers. Each CDR3 protein is one row after TCRdb ran MiXCR on the PCR reads. The sample lists some 370,000 distinct CDR3 sequences, about a third occurring once. This clonotype was found a few times. Its antigen is undetermined. The receptor was isolated from a girl aged 5 to 17 with multiple sclerosis. The chain combines TRBV20-1 with TRBJ2-1; weak D call: TRBD2 (5 bases). Sequencing was carried out using blood. The CDR3 DNA follows: TGCAGTGCAAATCCGGGGTCCCACCTTGTTGAGCAGTTCTTC. Residues: CSANPGSHLVEQFF.